This TCR beta chain is drawn from a study of T cell responses to AZD1222 COVID-19 vaccine. Using immunoSEQ multiplex PCR, the repertoire was profiled, and TCRdb retains in-frame clones only, with some absent. Of more than 70,000 clones listed, 90% are singletons. This CDR3 has 16 residues. Per germline, CDR1 ENHRY and CDR2 SYGVKD. After removal of 4 bases from V and 3 bases from J, the junction contained 8 bases not matched to a gene. Details on this clone: Its antigen is not identified.

Study results and limitations: After two AZD1222 doses, spike-specific TCR breadth and depth rose versus day 0.

The chain joins TRBV10-3 to TRBJ1-4; TRBD1 matches at 7 bases. This TCR was sampled from an adult who received the AZD1222 COVID-19 vaccine. This specimen consisted of peripheral blood, obtained 28 days after the second AZD1222 dose. Here the CDR3 DNA reads TGTGCCATCAGTGCCGGGACAGCGCTATCTAATGAAAAACTGTTTTTT. This translates into CAISAGTALSNEKLFF.